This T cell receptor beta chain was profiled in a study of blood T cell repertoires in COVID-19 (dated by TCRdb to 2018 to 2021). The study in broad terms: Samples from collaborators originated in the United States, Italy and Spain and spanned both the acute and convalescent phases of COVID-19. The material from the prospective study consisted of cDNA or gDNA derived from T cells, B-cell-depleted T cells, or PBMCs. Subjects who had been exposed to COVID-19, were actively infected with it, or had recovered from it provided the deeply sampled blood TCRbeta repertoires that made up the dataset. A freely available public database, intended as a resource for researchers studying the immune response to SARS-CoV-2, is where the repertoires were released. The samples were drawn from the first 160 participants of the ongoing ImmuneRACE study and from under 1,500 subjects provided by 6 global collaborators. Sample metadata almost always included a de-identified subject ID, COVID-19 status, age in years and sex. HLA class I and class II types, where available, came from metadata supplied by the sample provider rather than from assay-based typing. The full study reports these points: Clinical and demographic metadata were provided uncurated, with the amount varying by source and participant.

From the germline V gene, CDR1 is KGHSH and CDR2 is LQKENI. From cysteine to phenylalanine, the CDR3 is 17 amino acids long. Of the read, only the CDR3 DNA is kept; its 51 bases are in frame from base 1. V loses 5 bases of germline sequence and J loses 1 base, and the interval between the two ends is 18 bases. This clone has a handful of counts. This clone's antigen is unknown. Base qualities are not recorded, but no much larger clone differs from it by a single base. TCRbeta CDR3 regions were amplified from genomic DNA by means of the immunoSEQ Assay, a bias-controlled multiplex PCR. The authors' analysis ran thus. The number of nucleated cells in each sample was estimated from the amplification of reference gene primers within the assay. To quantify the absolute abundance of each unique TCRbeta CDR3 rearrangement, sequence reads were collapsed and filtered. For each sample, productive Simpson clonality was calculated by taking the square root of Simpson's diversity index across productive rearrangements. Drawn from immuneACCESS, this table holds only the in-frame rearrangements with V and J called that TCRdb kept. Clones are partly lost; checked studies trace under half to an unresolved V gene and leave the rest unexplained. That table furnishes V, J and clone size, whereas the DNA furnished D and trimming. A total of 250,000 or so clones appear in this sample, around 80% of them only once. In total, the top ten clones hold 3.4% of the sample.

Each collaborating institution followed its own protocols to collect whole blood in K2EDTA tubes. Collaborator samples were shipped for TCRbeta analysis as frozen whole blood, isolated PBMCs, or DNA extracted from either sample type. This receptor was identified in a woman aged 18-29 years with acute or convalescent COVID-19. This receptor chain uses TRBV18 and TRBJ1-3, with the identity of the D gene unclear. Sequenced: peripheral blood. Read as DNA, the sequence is TGTGCCAGCTCAGGAACCAGCGGCGGAGAATCTGGAAACACCATATATTTT. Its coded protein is CASSGTSGGESGNTIYF.